What follows are 8 T cell receptor beta chains derived from one specimen sequenced in a study of T-cell memory formation after mild COVID-19. TCRdb re-analysed the 5' RACE reads in MiXCR, keeping a single row per CDR3 protein. This sample has 380,000 or so distinct CDR3 sequences, with approximately 15% found just once. Material for sequencing was PBMCs or a T cell subset sorted from them (not recorded which). The receptors were gathered from a man between 18 and 29 years old who had mild COVID-19 (a few samples of this study predate the infection). Cell type and time point are not known.

The chain recombines TRBV7-6 with TRBJ2-7; D is ambiguous. Trimming shortened V by 0 bases and J by 5 bases, and 5 bases separated the two germline ends. The germline CDR1 and CDR2 sequences are SGHVS and FNYEAQ. The length of the CDR3 is 12 residues. The CDR3 reads CASSLAPHEQYF. CDR3 nucleotide sequence: TGTGCCAGCAGCTTAGCGCCCCACGAGCAGTACTTC.

This clonotype was observed a few times. The CDR3 bases are TGTGCCTGGAGGCTACGCTCCGGGACAGCTAGTTACGAGCAGTACTTC. Its protein is CAWRLRSGTASYEQYF. This chain uses TRBV30 with TRBJ2-7; TRBD1 matches at 7 bases. The germline V gene has CDR1 GTSNPN and CDR2 SVGIG (reference sequence). V lost 3 bases and J lost 4; bases outside the gene matches: 15. This CDR3 is 16 amino acids long.

This rearrangement joins TRBV10-3 to TRBJ2-2; TRBD1 matches 7 bases. Trimming at V came to 6 bases and at J to 0 bases, leaving 10 bases not matched to a gene. This CDR3 has 17 residues. Germline loops: CDR1 ENHRY, CDR2 SYGVKD. This chain's CDR3 is CAIREDRADPNTGELFF. The CDR3 DNA reads TGTGCCATCAGAGAAGACAGGGCCGATCCGAACACCGGGGAGCTGTTTTTT.

This clonotype showed up many times. As DNA, the CDR3 is TGCGCCAGCAGCGGGGCACGGGGGGGCTTCGATGAGCAGTTCTTC. Translating it yields CASSGARGGFDEQFF. This chain connects TRBV5-1 to TRBJ2-1; 8 nucleotides align to TRBD2. V shed 4 bases, J shed 8 bases, and the junction held 11 bases outside the gene matches. Looked up from germline, CDR1 is SGHRS and CDR2 is YFSETQ. This CDR3 contains 15 residues.

This clonotype appeared a few times. V usage is TRBV7-8 and J usage is TRBJ2-5; 9 positions match TRBD1. The J segment lost 5 bases and the V segment lost 3 bases, leaving 10 bases of the junction unmatched. The CDR3 runs to 16 residues. Germline CDR1 is SGHVS and CDR2 is FQNEAQ. The CDR3 DNA reads TGTGCCAGCAGCTTTCGGACAGGGGTGGTGAGGGAGACCCAGTACTTC. This encodes CASSFRTGVVRETQYF.

This clonotype appeared many times. The rearrangement uses TRBV11-2 and TRBJ2-7; no clear D gene. V was clipped by 2 bases and J by 3 bases, with 11 bases between them. The germline V gene encodes CDR1 SGHAT and CDR2 FQNNGV. The CDR3 contains 14 residues. The CDR3 DNA is TGTGCCAGCAGCTTACACAGCGTGGGCTACGAGCAGTACGTC. It is translated as CASSLHSVGYEQYV.

J is TRBJ1-1 and V is TRBV6-1, with D possibly TRBD1 on 5 matching bases. V lost 5 bases and J lost 1, with 14 bases in between. The CDR3 runs to 15 residues. CDR1 MNHNS and CDR2 SASEGT come from the germline V gene. For the CDR3, the DNA is TGTGCCAGCAGTAGTGGGCGGGACGGGAACACTGAAGCTTTCTTT. Translation: CASSSGRDGNTEAFF.

This clonotype was detected a few times. This sequence joins TRBV28 and TRBJ1-1; D may be TRBD1 (5 bases). V lost 8 bases to trimming and J lost 0 bases, with 19 bases between them. The germline CDR1 and CDR2 sequences are MDHEN and SYDVKM. CDR3 length: 16 residues. The CDR3 DNA follows: TGTGCCAGCTGTAGGGGCGGCTGGGCGATGAACACTGAAGCTTTCTTT. Translated: CASCRGGWAMNTEAFF.